This TCR beta chain was captured in a study of tumor-infiltrating lymphocytes in primary liver carcinoma. The CDR3 totals 18 residues. Germline CDR1 reads SGHAT; CDR2 reads FQNNGV. Between roughly 17 and 33 mg of unsorted bulk tissue served as the source from which RNA and DNA were co-extracted. The researchers produced TCR beta cDNA from roughly 500 ng total RNA with a constant-region primer. Libraries for TCR beta were built through three nested multiplex PCR rounds, which together made up a slightly modified ARM-PCR procedure. TRBV1-TRBV30 forward and Cbeta reverse primers drove the first two approximately 10-cycle rounds. TCRdb fed the multiplex PCR reads into MiXCR, producing one record per CDR3 protein. The sample lists under 110,000 distinct CDR3 sequences; around two thirds were seen once. This clonotype was detected once.

The sequence came from a woman aged 55-70 years with primary liver carcinoma and hepatitis B virus infection. The J gene is TRBJ2-7, the V gene TRBV11-2; 7 positions agree with TRBD2. The DNA matches TRBJ2-1 better at its end, which makes the J call doubtful. Sequenced sample: liver tumor tissue from sampling region 2. The subset: tumor region T2, inferior pole. The CDR3 is CASSLDWVSLAAPCEQFF. DNA for the CDR3: TGTGCCAGCAGCTTAGATTGGGTCAGTCTAGCGGCTCCCTGCGAGCAGTTCTTC.